This TCR beta chain was observed in a study of blood T cell repertoires in COVID-19 (dated by TCRdb to 2018 to 2021). With respect to the entire study: Collaborator samples came from the United States, Italy and Spain and covered acute and convalescent phases of COVID-19. Subjects who had been exposed to COVID-19, were actively infected with it, or had recovered from it provided the deeply sampled blood TCRbeta repertoires that made up the dataset. Samples were obtained from the ongoing ImmuneRACE study (first 160 participants) and from 1,254 subjects provided by 6 global collaborators. Where available, HLA class I and class II types were obtained from metadata supplied by the sample provider rather than from assay-based typing. The material from the prospective study consisted of cDNA or gDNA derived from T cells, B-cell-depleted T cells, or PBMCs. The sample metadata nearly always contained a de-identified subject ID, COVID-19 status, age in years and sex. A freely available public database, intended as a resource for researchers studying the immune response to SARS-CoV-2, is where the repertoires were released.

Concerning this clone: The antigen it recognizes is unknown. Base qualities are not at hand, and no much larger clone is one base apart.

The immunoSEQ Assay, a bias-controlled multiplex PCR, was used to amplify TCRbeta CDR3 regions from genomic DNA. In the original analysis: Within the assay, amplification of reference gene primers was used to estimate how many nucleated cells each sample contained. To quantify the absolute abundance of each unique TCRbeta CDR3 rearrangement, sequence reads were collapsed and filtered. Productive Simpson clonality was computed per sample as the square root of Simpson's diversity index over productive rearrangements. The immuneACCESS repertoire file appears here via TCRdb, limited to in-frame rearrangements. These files lack a portion of the clones; in checked studies, under half of the deficit traces to unresolved V genes, and the cause of the others is not known. D and trimming come from the DNA, and the V and J calls and clone size come from that table. For this sample there are just over 200,000 clones; about nine tenths appear just once. Clones ranked in the top ten supply about 6% of the sample.

Collaborating institutions collected whole blood in K2EDTA tubes following their own protocols. For TCRbeta analysis, collaborator samples were shipped as frozen whole blood, as isolated PBMCs, or as DNA extracted from either sample type. Spanning cysteine to phenylalanine, the CDR3 consists of 15 amino acids. Only the CDR3 region is kept as DNA, spanning 45 bases read in frame from base 1. V loses 7 bases of germline sequence and J loses 1 base, and the interval between the two ends is 16 bases. The germline V gene encodes CDR1 SEHNR and CDR2 FQNEAQ (reference sequence). Findings and caveats that apply to the study as a whole: How much clinical and demographic metadata was included differed by source and by participant, and the metadata was provided uncurated.

The chain was built from TRBV7-9 and TRBJ1-1, with a tentative D gene TRBD1 over 5 matching bases. The sequencing input was peripheral blood. The TCR originated in an older man with acute or convalescent COVID-19. The CDR3 reads as follows: CASTQGAPKNTEAFF. The DNA sequence is given as TGTGCCAGCACCCAAGGGGCACCAAAGAACACTGAAGCTTTCTTT.